This record looks at one TCR beta chain sequence and its context. This clone was observed once. Its binding antigen is unknown. Qualities for individual bases were not recorded, and no much larger clone is one base off. The CDR3 regions of human TCRbeta chains were analyzed by immunosequencing. The original pipeline was this. TCRs in the repertoires were matched against a reference library of SARS-CoV-2-specific TCRs that had been generated with the MIRA antigen-specificity platform. Breadth meant the fraction of unique TCRs that were SARS-CoV-2-associated, whereas depth meant the fraction of total T cells that were SARS-CoV-2-associated. Using the MIRA data, each spike-specific TCR was assigned both to the spike region to which the TCR was reactive and to a CD4 or CD8 class. Log10-transformed breadth and depth values were compared by one-way ANOVA with Sidak's multiple comparisons tests. TCRdb took over this immuneACCESS table, retaining in-frame rearrangements with V and J assigned. Such tables are incomplete; in checked studies, under half of the missing clones stem from an unresolved V gene, and the remainder is unexplained. V, J and clone size were drawn from that table, and D and trimming were deduced from the DNA. This sample gives 150,000 to 200,000 clones in total; 75% to 90% of them show up just once. In total, the top ten clones hold 6.5% to 7% of the sample.

The intended sense of this specimen's time point label: baseline before first vaccination. The vaccinee samples were drawn from two UK trials, COV001 and COV002, one of which was a single-blind randomized controlled phase 2/3 trial testing AZD1222 (ChAdOx1 nCoV-19) in healthy adults. For TCRbeta chain sequencing, PBMC samples were collected from trial participants at day 0 and at day 28 after the second dose. Clipping removes 9 bases from V and 4 bases from J, with 6 as the unmatched junction base count. For CDR1 and CDR2, the germline V gene (reference sequence) lists MNHNY and SVGAGI. There are 14 amino acids in the CDR3, from cysteine to phenylalanine inclusive. CDR3 DNA is the only sequence kept; it has 42 bases, read in frame from the first base. The sample is drawn from a study of T cell responses to AZD1222 COVID-19 vaccine (dated by TCRdb to about 2021). With regard to the full study: Because spike-specific TCR depth and breadth did not differ between the two schedules, AZD1222 recipients who got a second dose at roughly 4 weeks were pooled with those who got a second dose at roughly 12 weeks. TCR sequencing was performed for about 240 trial participants, of whom around 200 were given two doses of AZD1222 and around 26 were given two doses of MenACWY control vaccine. Trial participants were enrolled into age subgroups of 18-55, 56-69 and 70-plus years, which contained about 150, 27 and 61 TCR-sequenced participants, respectively.

General conclusions and limits of the study: Participants were mostly white British and included more females than males, and it was suggested by the authors that clonal diversity may have been underestimated. Epitopes outside the regions mutated in the B.1.351 and B.1.1.7 variants were reportedly recognized by nearly half of the unique spike-specific TCRs. In the small 56-69-year group, the increase in depth fell short of significance, most likely because of low power. Conclusions about previously exposed vaccinees are limited because only 5 or 6 AZD1222 recipients were SARS-CoV-2 seropositive at baseline. CD4 TCRs associated with the vaccine covered the entire spike protein, and the dominant responses were in regions 160-218 and 743-854. Because no day 14 peak-response samples were available, the repertoires could be characterized only after the peak T cell response. A significant rise in spike-specific TCR breadth and depth was observed after two AZD1222 doses relative to day 0 and relative to MenACWY recipients.

Sequenced material: peripheral blood, taken on day 0 of AZD1222 vaccination. The rearranged chain carries TRBV6-6 and TRBJ2-1; 10 nucleotides in the junction match TRBD2. The TCR was taken from an adult in good health. The CDR3 has the sequence CASLLAGLYNEQFF. DNA sequence: TGTGCCAGTCTACTAGCGGGGCTATACAATGAGCAGTTCTTC.